Listed below are T cell receptor beta chains from one sample, sequenced in a study of CD8+CD57+ T cells in acquired aplastic anemia. TCRdb reprocessed the reads via MiXCR and lists one record per CDR3 protein. The table records 160,000 or so distinct CDR3 sequences, 45% to 55% of them present only once. The specimen was sorted CD4+, CD8+, or CD8+CD57+ T cells (not recorded which) from PBMCs. Receptors originate from a human donor with aplastic anemia. The CDR3 runs from the conserved cysteine through the conserved F or W. Each record gives: D gene, clone size, J gene, V gene, CDR3 DNA, CDR3 protein. The D gene is left open where the match is weak. Clone size is not always given. Where it is, it says once, few, many or a class for expanded clones.

NA NA TRBJ1-1 TRBV29-1 TGCAGCGTTGACCACAGGGAAGCTTTCTTT CSVDHREAFF
NA NA TRBJ1-2 TRBV19 TGTGCCACTAGACCACGGGATAACTATGGCTACACCTTC CATRPRDNYGYTF
NA NA TRBJ1-5 TRBV19 TGTGCCAGTAGTATAGCGGGTCAGCCCCAGCATTTT CASSIAGQPQHF
TRBD2 NA TRBJ2-1 TRBV20-1 TGCAGTGCTAGACCGGGACTAGCGGCGTACAATGAGCAGTTCTTC CSARPGLAAYNEQFF
NA few TRBJ2-7 TRBV7-2 TGTGCCAGCAGCCCACCTAACTACGAGCAGTACTTC CASSPPNYEQYF
NA NA TRBJ2-2 TRBV24-1 TGTGCCACCAGTGATCGAGCGGGCTTGAACACCGGGGAGCTGTTTTTT CATSDRAGLNTGELFF
NA NA TRBJ1-6 TRBV11-3 TGTGCCAGCAGTCCGACAACGATTAATTCACCCCTCCACTTT CASSPTTINSPLHF
TRBD2 NA TRBJ2-7 TRBV20-1 TGCAGTTCTAGAGATTTAGTAGCGGGATCCTACGAGCAGTACTTC CSSRDLVAGSYEQYF
TRBD1 many TRBJ2-7 TRBV19 TGTGCCAGTAGTATAGATAAGGACAGGGGGGTCGAGCAGTACTTC CASSIDKDRGVEQYF
TRBD2 once TRBJ2-5 TRBV11-1 TGTGCCAGCACTCGCCAGGCCCTGTCGGGACTAGCGGGGGGGCGGGCGCGAGAGACCCAGTACTTC CASTRQALSGLAGGRARETQYF
NA few TRBJ1-1 TRBV27 TGTGCCAGCAGTTTATCGGCAGTAGTTCGAACGACTGAAGCTTTCTTT CASSLSAVVRTTEAFF
TRBD2 many TRBJ2-1 TRBV24-1 TGTGCCACCAGTGATTTGGGGGAGCGGGAGGGAATCAATGAGCAGTTCTTC CATSDLGEREGINEQFF
NA NA TRBJ1-4 TRBV2 TGTGCCAGCAGGGCAAGGGGGGCCAATGAAAAACTGTTTTTT CASRARGANEKLFF
NA NA TRBJ2-7 TRBV15 TGTGCCACCAGCAGAGATCCTGAGTACGAGCAGTACTTC CATSRDPEYEQYF
TRBD1 many TRBJ2-5 TRBV25-1 TGTGCCAGCAGTGAATACACGACAGGGGAAGAGACCCAGTACTTC CASSEYTTGEETQYF
NA many TRBJ2-2 TRBV14 TGTGCCAGCAGCCAAGGGTCCCGCCTATACACCGGGGAGCTGTTTTTT CASSQGSRLYTGELFF
TRBD1 many TRBJ1-6 TRBV6-1 TGTGCCAGCATCAGACAGGGGGCGGCTTCACCCCTCCACTTT CASIRQGAASPLHF
TRBD2 few TRBJ2-7 TRBV11-1 TGTGCCAGCAGTCCAACTAGCGGGATTACCTACGAGCGGTACTTC CASSPTSGITYERYF
NA NA TRBJ1-5 TRBV7-7 TGTGCTGGCAGCTTAAGGCAGGGGCAGAGGCACAATCAGCCCCAGCATTTT CAGSLRQGQRHNQPQHF
TRBD1 NA TRBJ2-1 TRBV24-1 TGTGCCACCAGTGATTTTCCCGGGACAGGGGACAATGAGCAGTTCTTC CATSDFPGTGDNEQFF
NA NA TRBJ1-5 TRBV24-1 TGTGCCACCAGTGATCCGACGGGGGGGGCAGGATGCAATCAGCCCCAGCATTTT CATSDPTGGAGCNQPQHF
NA NA TRBJ1-6 TRBV9 TGTGCCAGCAGCACGAGGGCCGGCGGGAATTCACCCCTCCACTTT CASSTRAGGNSPLHF
NA NA TRBJ2-7 TRBV29-1 TGCAGCGTTGGCGTCACCTCCTACGAGCAGTACTTC CSVGVTSYEQYF
TRBD2 NA TRBJ2-7 TRBV25-1 TGTGCCAGCAGTGATGCATGCGGGGGTGCACCTCCGTGCTCCTACGAGCAGTACTTC CASSDACGGAPPCSYEQYF
TRBD2 NA TRBJ2-1 TRBV29-1 TGCAGCGTAAAGACTAGCGGGGAGACCTCCTACAATGAGCAGTTCTTC CSVKTSGETSYNEQFF
TRBD1 once TRBJ2-2 TRBV2 TGTGCCAGCAGTGAAGTAACAGGGGGAGGGGAGCTGTTTTTT CASSEVTGGGELFF
TRBD1 few TRBJ1-2 TRBV30 TGTGCCTGGCACCCGGTGGTGGCTCCTCCCAGGGGGCGAATAGATGGCTACACCTTC CAWHPVVAPPRGRIDGYTF
TRBD2 NA TRBJ2-7 TRBV11-2 TGTGCCAGCAGCTTAGGACTAGCCTCCGAGCAGTACTTC CASSLGLASEQYF
NA NA TRBJ1-6 TRBV20-1 TGCAGTGCTAGAGAAGGGGGAAATAATTCACCCCTCCACTTT CSAREGGNNSPLHF
TRBD2 many TRBJ2-7 TRBV4-1 TGCGCCAGCAGCCTTGCGGGAGGGGGTTCCTACGAGCAGTACTTC CASSLAGGGSYEQYF
NA many TRBJ2-1 TRBV10-3 TGTGCCATCAGTGAGTCTGAGGCACCCGGAGCGAAGAATGAGCAGTTCTTC CAISESEAPGAKNEQFF
TRBD1 NA TRBJ1-2 TRBV13 TGTGCCAGCAGCTTAATTAGGACAGGGGATTCCTATGGCTACACCTTC CASSLIRTGDSYGYTF
TRBD2 NA TRBJ2-7 TRBV15 TGTGCCACCAGCCAACTAGCGGGAGCCTACGAGCAGTACTTC CATSQLAGAYEQYF
NA NA TRBJ1-5 TRBV15 TGTGCCACCAGGGGAGGGGAAACAGCTGGCAATCAGCCCCAGCATTTT CATRGGETAGNQPQHF
TRBD2 NA TRBJ2-7 TRBV15 TGTGCCACCAGCAGAGATCTTCCTAGCGGGACCTCCAAGCAGTACTTC CATSRDLPSGTSKQYF
NA many TRBJ2-7 TRBV3-1 TGTGCCAGCAGCCAGGGGCGGATGCTCTACGAGCAGTACTTC CASSQGRMLYEQYF
NA many TRBJ2-5 TRBV5-1 TGCGCCAGCAGTTCCAGGGGCCTCCAAGAGACCCAGTACTTC CASSSRGLQETQYF
NA few TRBJ2-5 TRBV2 TGTGCCAGCAGTAAAGGGGAAAGAGAGACCCAGTACTTC CASSKGERETQYF
NA NA TRBJ2-6 TRBV7-6 TGTGCCAGCAGCTGGCCTTGGTCGGGTAACTCCGGAGTCCTGACTTTC CASSWPWSGNSGVLTF
TRBD2 NA TRBJ2-3 TRBV12-3/TRBV12-4 TGTGCAGCAGCTCCGGGACTAGCGGGAGGTAAGGGCACAGATACGCAGTATTTT CAAAPGLAGGKGTDTQYF
NA NA TRBJ2-7 TRBV5-1 TGCGCCAGCAGCTTCGTAGGGGGTAGCGAGCAGTACTTC CASSFVGGSEQYF
NA NA TRBJ2-7 TRBV29-1 TGCAGCGTGATTAGCGGAGGCCACTACGAGCAGTACTTC CSVISGGHYEQYF
TRBD2 few TRBJ2-7 TRBV10-3 TGTGCCATCAGTGAGGGACTAGCGGGCGCTGCGCAGTACTTC CAISEGLAGAAQYF
NA many TRBJ2-1 TRBV7-8 TGTGCCAGCAGCGCCTACTTGGGCTCCTACAATGAGCAGTTCTTC CASSAYLGSYNEQFF
NA many TRBJ1-1 TRBV7-2 TGTGCCAGCAGCTTAGGGGGGGACACTGAAGCTTTCTTT CASSLGGDTEAFF
TRBD1 NA TRBJ1-5 TRBV13 TGTGCCAGCAGGCCTGGACAGGGGAGGTATCAGCCCCAGCATTTT CASRPGQGRYQPQHF
NA many TRBJ2-5 TRBV10-1 TGCGCCAGCAGTGAGCGAGACAAGTACCAAGAGACCCAGTACTTC CASSERDKYQETQYF
TRBD1 NA TRBJ2-3 TRBV19 TGTGCCACCAAAACAGGGGCTAGCACAGATACGCAGTATTTT CATKTGASTDTQYF
TRBD1 many TRBJ2-7 TRBV6-1 TGTGCCAGCAGTCCACCGGACAGGATAAGGCAGTACTTC CASSPPDRIRQYF
NA few TRBJ1-6 TRBV15 TGTGCCACCAGCAGAAGGACGGTAAATTCACCCCTCCACTTT CATSRRTVNSPLHF
NA many TRBJ2-3 TRBV24-1 TGTGCCACCAGTGATTTATACTCCTTGGGGCGCACAGATACGCAGTATTTT CATSDLYSLGRTDTQYF
TRBD1 NA TRBJ1-5 TRBV3-1 TGTGCCAGCAGCCAAGATCTGGGACAGGCGGGGGATCAGCCCCAGCATTTT CASSQDLGQAGDQPQHF